The 12 T cell receptor beta chains reported below all come from one sample, sequenced in a study of blood T cells in healthy people across ages. Through a sample-barcoded 5' primer and a J-beta primer mix, a second PCR was run for roughly 6 to 11 cycles. MiXCR, applied by TCRdb to the 5' RACE reads, yields one record per CDR3 protein. The sample lists around 1.5 million distinct CDR3 sequences, around two fifths occurring once. Specimen: blood. The receptors were sampled from a woman between 18 and 29 years old in good health.

The sample holds many counts of this clonotype. The chain carries TRBV5-1 and TRBJ2-5; maybe TRBD1 (7 bases). The tail of the sequence fits TRBJ2-7 better, so the J call may be wrong. This CDR3 has 13 amino acids. CDR1 SGHRS and CDR2 YFSETQ come from the germline V gene. The CDR3 region is CASSPGGRNEQYF. The CDR3 coding sequence is TGCGCCAGCAGCCCAGGGGGGAGAAACGAGCAGTACTTC.

There are many counts of this clonotype. This chain connects TRBV7-8 to TRBJ1-1; D ambiguous. V lost 3 bases to trimming and J lost 5 bases, with 10 bases between them. This CDR3 is built from 13 residues. CDR1 is SGHVS and CDR2 is FQNEAQ in the germline V gene. The CDR3 nucleotides read TGTGCCAGCAGCTTTTTCGGGGAAACTGAAGCTTTCTTT. Translating it yields CASSFFGETEAFF.

This clonotype was counted between two and nine times. The rearrangement links TRBV10-3 to TRBJ1-2; D possibly corresponds to TRBD1 (5 bases). CDR1 and CDR2 from the germline V gene are ENHRY and SYGVKD. V was cut by 7 bases and J by 3 bases, with 12 bases left in between. The CDR3 sequence is 13 residues long. The CDR3 region is CAINQGLDYGYTF. CDR3 bases: TGTGCCATCAATCAGGGCCTGGACTATGGCTACACCTTC.

With respect to this clonotype: Sequence at one end of the junction differs from germline and may be a read error. The chain recombines TRBV12-3 or TRBV12-4 with TRBJ2-1; 7 positions agree with TRBD2. This CDR3 has 15 amino acids. Here the CDR3 reads CAGSYGTIINNEQFF. The CDR3 DNA reads TGTGCCGGCAGCTACGGGACTATCATTAACAATGAGCAGTTCTTC.

This clonotype was observed a handful of times. V usage is TRBV12-3 or TRBV12-4 and J usage is TRBJ2-1; 13 bases line up with TRBD2. The length of the CDR3 is 19 residues. The V gene end was trimmed by 5 bases and the J gene end by 0 bases; junction bases not matched to a gene: 10. CDR3 residues: CASSPTSGGPTFSYNEQFF. CDR3 sequence (DNA): TGTGCCAGCAGTCCGACTAGCGGGGGGCCTACCTTCTCCTACAATGAGCAGTTCTTC.

J is TRBJ2-1 and V is TRBV12-3 or TRBV12-4, with 7 nucleotides matching TRBD2. CDR3 length: 14 residues. Losses at the gene ends were 6 bases for V and 1 base for J; bases not matched to a gene: 3. DNA of the CDR3: TGTGCCAGCAGGAATAGCGGGTCCTACAATGAGCAGTTCTTC. It encodes CASRNSGSYNEQFF.

The V gene is TRBV7-2, the J gene TRBJ2-5; D perhaps matches TRBD2 (5 bases). Germline CDR1 reads SGHTA; CDR2 reads FQGNSA. CDR3 length equals 13 residues. The V end lost 5 bases, the J end lost 0 bases, and 7 bases lay between the germline ends. CDR3 protein: CASSVGNQETQYF. The CDR3 region has the DNA TGTGCCAGCAGCGTCGGGAACCAAGAGACCCAGTACTTC.

About this clonotype itself: A read error may account for a junction end that differs from germline. This chain connects TRBV5-1 to TRBJ2-3; 9 positions match TRBD2. The CDR3 consists of 18 residues. CDR1 SGHRS and CDR2 YFSETQ come from the germline V gene. The CDR3 coding sequence is TGCGCCAACAGCTTGGTTTTCGGCGGGGGGGCTATTTCAGATACGCAGTATTTT. It specifies CANSLVFGGGAISDTQYF.

This clonotype appeared a few times. The rearrangement links TRBV11-2 to TRBJ2-3; TRBD1 or TRBD2 may be the D gene (5 bases each). The CDR3 runs 17 residues. V shed 3 bases and J shed 4 bases, with 20 bases lying between them. Germline CDR1 is SGHAT and CDR2 is FQNNGV. CDR3 in DNA: TGTGCCAGCAGCTTCGTCCGGGACCCAGAGGGTCCAGATACGCAGTATTTT. This codes for CASSFVRDPEGPDTQYF.

The chain couples TRBV25-1 to TRBJ1-3; weak D call: TRBD1 (5 bases). There are 16 residues in the CDR3. The germline V gene has CDR1 MGHDK and CDR2 SYGVNS. V lost 6 bases, J lost 4 bases, and 19 bases lay in between. The CDR3 DNA is TGTGCCAGCAGGGAAACAGGACGTTCAGCAGGAAACACCATATATTTT. Encoded protein: CASRETGRSAGNTIYF.

This clonotype was found a few times. The chain links TRBV20-1 to TRBJ2-7; D unclear. This CDR3 is built from 11 residues. Trimming cost V 8 bases and J 1 base, with 9 bases left between them. Germline V gene data show CDR1 as DFQATT and CDR2 as SNEGSKA (reference sequence). The CDR3 bases are TGCAGTCCGGTGGGGTCCTACGAGCAGTACTTC. Residues: CSPVGSYEQYF.

The rearrangement joins TRBV5-1 to TRBJ2-7; 8 bases agree with TRBD2. The J segment lost 0 bases and the V segment lost 2 bases, leaving 4 bases of the junction unmatched. The germline V gene has CDR1 SGHRS and CDR2 YFSETQ. This CDR3 comprises 15 residues. This chain's CDR3 is CASSFGGDISYEQYF. DNA of the CDR3: TGCGCCAGCAGCTTCGGGGGGGACATCTCCTACGAGCAGTACTTC.